This T cell receptor beta chain was sequenced for a study of shared clonotypes between healthy human individuals. The repertoire was sequenced with immunoSEQ multiplex PCR; TCRdb's copy has only in-frame clones and lacks some. The sample holds about 1.9 million clones, about 94% seen once. About this clone: Its target is not known. A read error may be the cause here, since a much bigger clone is one base away.

Study observations and caveats: Naive subsets, compared against memory subsets, generally had larger estimated richness values. Clonotype sharing among donors was expected to depend on sequencing depth.

Naive CD8 cells comprised CD45RO-negative, CCR7-positively selected cells, excluding terminally differentiated effector memory CD45RA+ cells. All donors were healthy HIV-negative adults lacking recent acute infections or vaccinations. This CDR3 is built from 11 residues. The germline V gene encodes CDR1 SNHLY and CDR2 FYNNEI. With 6 bases removed from V and 0 bases from J, the gap between germline ends came to 3 bases. The chain is built from TRBV2 and TRBJ2-7; D not resolved. Input material: naive CD8+ T cells from PBMCs. The receptor's source is a man aged 18 to 29 in good health. Some clones in this sample may be carry-over from other donors' samples. The CDR3 here is CASSNSYEQYF. The DNA for the CDR3 is TGTGCCAGCAGCAACTCCTACGAGCAGTACTTC. Full variable domain (missing parts from reference TRBV2 and TRBJ2-7): EPEVTQTPSHQVTQMGQEVILRCVPISNHLYFYWYRQILGQKVEFLVSFYNNEISEKSEIFDDQFSVERPDGSNFTLKIRSTKLEDSAMYFCASSNSYEQYFGPGTRLTVT.